These 29 T cell receptor beta chains were all obtained from the same sample, sequenced in a study of T cells of healthy individuals. TCRdb redid the calling of the 5' RACE reads with MiXCR, one entry per CDR3 protein. This repertoire shows 60,000 to 70,000 distinct CDR3 sequences, about a sixth found once; its top ten account for around 4.5%. The receptors here all came from a human donor in good health.

This clonotype appeared a few times. This chain joins TRBV12-3 or TRBV12-4 and TRBJ2-5, with D hard to call. Trimming left V 3 bases short and J 3 bases short, with 2 bases between. The CDR3 is made up of 11 amino acids. Here the CDR3 DNA reads TGTGCCAGCAGTTTCGAAGAGACCCAGTACTTC. Translating it yields CASSFEETQYF.

This clonotype was seen repeatedly, ten times or more. J is TRBJ1-6 and V is TRBV30; D not resolved. Per germline, CDR1 GTSNPN and CDR2 SVGIG (reference sequence). Trimming pared 2 bases from V and 10 bases from J, leaving 18 bases between. The length of the CDR3 is 15 residues. CDR3 DNA: TGTGCCTGGAGTCCCCTGGTCGGGTCCCAGTCACCCCTCCACTTT. Its protein product is CAWSPLVGSQSPLHF.

V gene TRBV25-1 combines with J gene TRBJ2-1; unclear D gene. In germline, CDR1 is MGHDK, CDR2 SYGVNS. The V end lost 1 base, the J end lost 6 bases, and 10 bases lay between the germline ends. The CDR3 totals 14 residues. CDR3 in DNA: TGTGCCAGCAGTGAATTCGGGCTAGTCAATGAGCAGTTCTTC. It specifies CASSEFGLVNEQFF.

The chain has TRBV6-4 and TRBJ2-3, with D possibly being TRBD2 (6 bases). V was trimmed by 3 bases and J by 0 bases, leaving 7 bases between them. Germline loops: CDR1 MRHNA, CDR2 SNTAGT. The CDR3 has 14 residues. CDR3 bases: TGTGCCAGCAGTGAGGAGGGGAGCACAGATACGCAGTATTTT. Translation: CASSEEGSTDTQYF.

This clonotype was picked up many times. V usage is TRBV19 and J usage is TRBJ2-7, with D possibly TRBD2 on 5 matching bases. Per germline, CDR1 LNHDA and CDR2 SQIVND (reference sequence). V was cut by 6 bases and J by 2 bases, with 14 bases left in between. The CDR3 runs to 14 residues. The CDR3 region is CASSNDYPAYEQYF. The CDR3 nucleotides are TGTGCCAGTAGCAATGACTATCCGGCCTACGAGCAGTACTTC.

J is TRBJ2-7 and V is TRBV4-1; 7 bases are a match to TRBD1. V shed 2 bases and J 4 bases; nucleotides not matched to a gene: 2. CDR1 is MGHRA, CDR2 YSYEKL, per germline. The CDR3 consists of 13 residues. CDR3 loop: CASSQQQGYEQYF. The DNA for the CDR3 is TGCGCCAGCAGCCAACAACAGGGGTACGAGCAGTACTTC.

As for this clonotype: One end of the junction does not line up with germline, which may come from a read error. This chain joins TRBV7-7 and TRBJ2-2; 7 bases align to TRBD1. The CDR3 contains 14 residues. Germline CDR1 is SSHAT and CDR2 is FNYEAQ (reference sequence). CDR3 loop: CASSRDRVTGELFF. DNA of the CDR3: TGTGCTAGCAGTCGGGACAGAGTCACCGGGGAGCTGTTTTTT.

The CDR3 coding sequence is TGCGCCAGCAGCCAGGTTAGCGGGAGGTCAGACTACGAGCAGTACTTC. It yields the protein CASSQVSGRSDYEQYF. V is TRBV4-1 and J is TRBJ2-7; TRBD2 agrees at 10 bases. Germline loops: CDR1 MGHRA, CDR2 YSYEKL. The CDR3 covers 16 residues. J gave up 3 bases and V 3 bases, and 8 bases lay outside the gene matches.

This rearrangement joins TRBV3-1 to TRBJ1-6; 7 bases are a match to TRBD1. The CDR3 is 15 amino acids. Germline-derived CDR1 and CDR2 are LGHDT and YNNKEL (reference sequence). V lost 1 base and J lost 6; bases outside the gene matches: 3. CDR3 region: CASSQVTGINSPLHF. DNA of the CDR3: TGTGCCAGCAGCCAAGTGACAGGGATTAATTCACCCCTCCACTTT.

This clonotype was seen many times. This chain joins TRBV6-5 and TRBJ2-2; TRBD1 agrees at 7 bases. Trimming cost V 8 bases and J 2 bases; bases outside gene matches: 8. This CDR3 region has 15 residues. CDR1 and CDR2 (germline): MNHEY, SVGAGI. The CDR3 here is CASRPGTDNTGELFF. The CDR3 nucleotides read TGTGCCAGCCGACCCGGGACAGACAACACCGGGGAGCTGTTTTTT.

This clonotype was found many times. This chain links TRBV9 with TRBJ2-2, with D possibly TRBD2 on 5 matching bases. CDR1 is SGDLS and CDR2 is YYNGEE in the germline V gene. Between the trimmed V and J ends, which lost 0 bases and 5 bases, there was a span of 11 bases. The CDR3 is 15 residues long. For the CDR3, the DNA is TGTGCCAGCAGCGTAGTGTCGGGGTGGACCGGGGAGCTGTTTTTT. Protein sequence: CASSVVSGWTGELFF.

The V and J genes are TRBV6-6 and TRBJ1-1; D is ambiguous. CDR3 length: 14 amino acids. Germline CDR1 and CDR2: MNHNY and SVGAGI (reference sequence). V lost 0 bases and J 2 bases, leaving 7 bases between the germline ends. CDR3 in amino acids: CASSYSWGNTEAFF. The CDR3 DNA is TGTGCCAGCAGTTACTCGTGGGGTAACACTGAAGCTTTCTTT.

There are a few counts of this clonotype. This chain connects TRBV24-1 to TRBJ2-3; D is perhaps TRBD2 (5 bases). Trimming took off 1 base at V and 4 bases at J, with 11 bases between the two ends. The germline V gene has CDR1 KGHDR and CDR2 SFDVKD. The CDR3 is made up of 15 amino acids. CDR3 sequence reads: CATSDFREGADTQYF. Here the CDR3 DNA reads TGTGCCACCAGTGATTTCCGTGAGGGCGCAGATACGCAGTATTTT.

This clonotype was seen only a few times. The chain combines TRBV2 with TRBJ2-5, with 10 bases lining up with TRBD2. Trimming cost V 6 bases and J 2 bases; bases outside gene matches: 6. The CDR3 spans 15 residues. CDR1 and CDR2 (germline): SNHLY, FYNNEI. For the CDR3, the DNA is TGTGCCAGCAGCCCCTGGACTAGCGGACAAGAGACCCAGTACTTC. This codes for CASSPWTSGQETQYF.

This clonotype appeared a few times. The chain has TRBV20-1 and TRBJ1-2, with 8 bases aligning to TRBD1. The CDR3 totals 13 residues. Germline-derived CDR1 and CDR2 are DFQATT and SNEGSKA (reference sequence). Trimming at V came to 5 bases and at J to 0 bases, leaving 2 bases not matched to a gene. The CDR3: CSAGQGSNYGYTF. Written as DNA, the CDR3 is TGCAGTGCTGGACAGGGCTCTAACTATGGCTACACCTTC.

V is TRBV30 and J is TRBJ2-3; D call uncertain. Germline CDR1 GTSNPN, CDR2 SVGIG (reference sequence). Trimming stripped 0 bases from V and 5 bases from J, with 6 bases between. This CDR3 has 12 residues. DNA of the CDR3: TGTGCCTGGAGTGTACTCAGAGATACGCAGTATTTT. Amino acid sequence: CAWSVLRDTQYF.

This clonotype was counted a few times. V is TRBV7-9 and J is TRBJ2-1; no definite D call. The length of the CDR3 is 13 residues. V lost 0 bases and J lost 4, with 4 bases in between. Germline assignment: CDR1 SEHNR and CDR2 FQNEAQ (reference sequence). The CDR3 reads CASSLALYNEQFF. CDR3 nucleotides: TGTGCCAGCAGCTTAGCCCTGTACAATGAGCAGTTCTTC.

This clonotype was seen more than once but under ten times. This chain connects TRBV5-1 to TRBJ2-7, with 7 bases aligning to TRBD1. This CDR3 is built from 15 residues. CDR1 and CDR2 (germline): SGHRS, YFSETQ. The trim removed 0 bases at V and 4 bases at J, leaving 7 bases unmatched. The CDR3 bases are TGCGCCAGCAGCTTGGCCGAGACAGGGATATACGAGCAGTACTTC. Its protein product is CASSLAETGIYEQYF.

There are many counts of this clonotype. The chain couples TRBV11-2 to TRBJ1-2; D may be TRBD1 (6 bases). In germline, CDR1 is SGHAT, CDR2 FQNNGV. This CDR3 contains 16 residues. V was trimmed by 6 bases and J by 5 bases, leaving 22 bases between them. This CDR3 is CASSRYGQGIGYGYTF. CDR3 DNA sequence: TGTGCCAGCAGTCGATACGGGCAGGGGATAGGGTATGGCTACACCTTC. The full variable domain, rest sourced from reference TRBV11-2 and TRBJ1-2, is EAGVAQSPRYKIIEKRQSVAFWCNPISGHATLYWYQQILGQGPKLLIQFQNNGVVDDSQLPKDRFSAERLKGVDSTLKIQPAKLEDSAVYLCASSRYGQGIGYGYTFGSGTRLTVV.

The genes are TRBV11-1 and TRBJ1-1; D is unresolved. V was clipped by 3 bases and J by 5 bases, with 7 bases between them. CDR3 size: 12 residues. Germline CDR1 SGHAT, CDR2 FQDESV (reference sequence). This chain's CDR3 is CASSFDRTEAFF. CDR3 in DNA: TGTGCCAGCAGCTTTGATAGAACTGAAGCTTTCTTT.

This clonotype was observed at least ten times. J is TRBJ2-1 and V is TRBV4-1, with 9 nucleotides matching TRBD2. The CDR3 length is 20 residues. The trim removed 5 bases at V and 2 bases at J, leaving 19 bases unmatched. From germline, CDR1 is MGHRA and CDR2 YSYEKL. CDR3 nucleotides: TGCGCCAGCAGCGTACCGGGTACTAGCGGGTACCAGGCTACCTACAATGAGCAGTTCTTC. This translates into CASSVPGTSGYQATYNEQFF.

This clonotype has just a few counts. The chain links TRBV20-1 to TRBJ2-3; D is unclear. This CDR3 comprises 12 residues. V lost 0 bases to trimming and J lost 5 bases, with 6 bases between them. Per the germline V gene, CDR1 is DFQATT and CDR2 is SNEGSKA (reference sequence). The CDR3 DNA sequence: TGCAGTGCTAGAGATAGGCTAGATACGCAGTATTTT. Translating it yields CSARDRLDTQYF.

The rearrangement joins TRBV27 to TRBJ2-1; a possible D gene is TRBD1 (6 bases). CDR3 length: 13 residues. Trimming took 9 bases from V and 6 from J, leaving 15 bases between them. CDR1 and CDR2 from the germline V gene are MNHEY and SMNVEV (reference sequence). CDR3 in amino acids: CASALGASNEQFF. CDR3 bases: TGTGCCAGTGCCCTGGGGGCGAGCAATGAGCAGTTCTTC.

This clonotype was seen just once. V and J are TRBV12-3 or TRBV12-4 and TRBJ1-4, with D possibly TRBD1 on 6 matching bases. V lost 3 bases and J lost 12, with 8 bases in between. The CDR3 spans 11 residues. CDR3 sequence (DNA): TGTGCCAGCAGTTTGGACAGAGAACTGTTTTTT. Its protein product is CASSLDRELFF.

This clonotype has only a few counts. V usage is TRBV20-1 and J usage is TRBJ2-1; D is unclear. There are 14 residues in the CDR3. The V gene lost 5 bases and the J gene lost 3 bases, with 14 bases spanning the gap. Per germline, CDR1 DFQATT and CDR2 SNEGSKA (reference sequence). This CDR3 is CSASRGPHYNEQFF. The CDR3 DNA reads TGCAGTGCTTCCAGAGGCCCTCACTACAATGAGCAGTTCTTC.

This clonotype was recorded many times. J is TRBJ2-1 and V is TRBV20-1; TRBD2 matches 11 bases. Looked up from germline, CDR1 is DFQATT and CDR2 is SNEGSKA (reference sequence). CDR3 length: 15 amino acids. The junction had 10 bases not matched to a gene; V was cut back by 0 bases and J by 12 bases. In DNA form, the CDR3 reads TGCAGTGCTAGAGATGTAGCGGGGGGGCAAGTGGGGCAGTTCTTC. Translation: CSARDVAGGQVGQFF.

In this sample, this clonotype turned up many times. V usage is TRBV6-2 or TRBV6-3 and J usage is TRBJ2-2; D is uncertain. Trimming left V 4 bases short and J 6 bases short, with 6 bases between. This CDR3 has 12 residues. From germline, CDR1 is MNHEY and CDR2 SVGEGT. The CDR3 DNA follows: TGTGCCAGCAGTTTTGGATCCGGGGAGCTGTTTTTT. Its protein product is CASSFGSGELFF.

This clonotype was counted many times. The CDR3 loop reads CASSSQGARGYTF. DNA for the CDR3: TGTGCCAGCAGCTCGCAGGGGGCGCGTGGCTACACCTTC. The chain uses TRBV5-4 and TRBJ1-2; 8 nucleotides align to TRBD1. This CDR3 contains 13 residues. After removal of 3 bases from V and 7 bases from J, the junction contained 5 bases not matched to a gene. CDR1 and CDR2 (germline): SGHNT, YYREEE (reference sequence).

Many counts were recorded for this clonotype. V usage is TRBV5-5 and J usage is TRBJ2-7; no firm D call. The CDR3 is 13 residues long. V was trimmed by 2 bases and J by 0 bases, leaving 6 bases between them. Germline V CDR1 and CDR2: SGHKS, YYEKEE (reference sequence). CDR3 nucleotide sequence: TGTGCCAGCAGCTTATGGGGCTCCTACGAGCAGTACTTC. This encodes CASSLWGSYEQYF.